This entry concerns a single TCR beta chain. The V end lost 2 bases, the J end lost 0 bases, and 12 bases lay between the germline ends. Germline V gene data show CDR1 as SGHTA and CDR2 as FQGTGA. There are 16 residues in the CDR3. This sample was included in a study of blood T cell repertoires in COVID-19. Overall study context: The origin of the acute and convalescent COVID-19 samples was the United States, Italy and Spain. T cells, B-cell-depleted T cells, or PBMCs supplied cDNA or gDNA.

Study processing details: Amplification of reference gene primers was used by the study to estimate nucleated cell counts. Sequencing used immunoSEQ multiplex PCR; TCRdb keeps in-frame clones, though not all of them. The V and J calls and clone size are taken from that table; D and trimming were inferred from the DNA. The sample includes fewer than 250,000 clones, roughly 81% of them seen just once. The sequenced sample was peripheral blood. The chain links TRBV7-3 to TRBJ2-3; D unclear. The sequence came from a woman in her seventies with active or convalescent COVID-19. CDR3 protein: CASSLGSLTSTDTQYF. The DNA for the CDR3 is TGTGCCAGCAGCTTAGGGTCCTTGACAAGCACAGATACGCAGTATTTT. Variable domain in full (rest from reference TRBV7-3 and TRBJ2-3): GAGVSQTPSNKVTEKGKYVELRCDPISGHTALYWYRQSLGQGPEFLIYFQGTGAADDSGLPNDRFFAVRPEGSVSTLKIQRTERGDSAVYLCASSLGSLTSTDTQYFGPGTRLTVL.